What follows describes a single TCR beta chain. What it recognizes is unknown. Other DNA sequences of this sample code for an identical CDR3. These data come from a study of cytomegalovirus exposure and HLA in healthy donors. Study-level background: A prior study identified approximately 120 million unique TCR beta sequences from about 200 million T cells. Study-level findings and limits: Presence/absence analyses assumed roughly uniform sequencing depth across donors. Some V segments could not be told apart, so they were left out, TRBV6-2 and TRBV6-3 among them.

This CDR3 contains 13 residues. Germline V gene lookup returns CDR1 KGHSH and CDR2 LQKENI. Between the trimmed V and J ends, which lost 1 base and 1 base, there was a span of 5 bases. 60 Vbeta and 13 Jbeta primers were used in PCR. Measured with immunoSEQ multiplex PCR; TCRdb has only the in-frame clones, and not every one. The table records 150,000 to 200,000 clones, approximately 73% of them present only once. The sequenced sample was PBMCs. The sequence came from a man aged 50 or older in good health and CMV-seronegative. The J gene is TRBJ2-7, the V gene TRBV18; no clear D. DNA of the CDR3: TGTGCCAGCTCACCACTGGAGTCCTACGAGCAGTACTTC. Translation: CASSPLESYEQYF.